The 9 T cell receptor beta chains listed next were all sequenced from one sample in a study of blood T cell repertoires in COVID-19. Method: immunoSEQ multiplex PCR; TCRdb's copy keeps in-frame clones and lacks some. The sample lists roughly 280,000 clones, about 88% occurring once. Specimen: peripheral blood. These TCRs come from a woman in her sixties with COVID-19, enrolled during active disease.

The rearrangement links TRBV7-6 to TRBJ2-3; a weak D match, TRBD2 (7 bases). Germline V gene sequence: CDR1 SGHVS, CDR2 FNYEAQ. V lost 1 base and J 3 bases, leaving 17 bases between the germline ends. CDR3 size: 17 residues. CDR3 amino acids: CASSLGKGGSPTDTQYF. The DNA of the CDR3 is TGTGCCAGCAGCTTAGGGAAGGGGGGGTCTCCAACAGATACGCAGTATTTT.

The chain couples TRBV10-3 to TRBJ2-1; 7 bases are shared with TRBD1. V lost 6 bases and J lost 5; bases outside the gene matches: 7. Germline V CDR1 and CDR2: ENHRY, SYGVKD. The CDR3 is made up of 14 amino acids. The CDR3 bases are TGTGCCATCAGAGACAGGGTATTGAACAATGAGCAGTTCTTC. The encoded protein is CAIRDRVLNNEQFF.

The chain recombines TRBV19 with TRBJ2-3, with a weak D call TRBD1 (6 bases). CDR1 and CDR2 from the germline V gene are LNHDA and SQIVND (reference sequence). With 9 bases removed from V and 2 bases from J, the gap between germline ends came to 12 bases. The CDR3 consists of 13 residues. The CDR3, as DNA: TGTGCCAGCCACAGGGCCCCCACAGATACGCAGTATTTT. It specifies CASHRAPTDTQYF.

The chain has TRBV27 and TRBJ1-5; 9 positions match TRBD1. This CDR3 is built from 19 residues. With 9 bases clipped from V and 5 bases from J, the junction kept 23 bases outside the gene matches. Germline assignment: CDR1 MNHEY and CDR2 SMNVEV (reference sequence). This CDR3 reads CASTCRDREEGRYYQPQHF. The CDR3 coding sequence is TGTGCCAGTACCTGCCGGGACAGGGAAGAGGGTCGATATTATCAGCCCCAGCATTTT.

The chain joins TRBV20-1 to TRBJ2-7; the D is unclear. The CDR3 sequence is 11 residues long. Trimming cost V 6 bases and J 6 bases, with 12 bases left between them. CDR1 and CDR2 (germline): DFQATT, SNEGSKA (reference sequence). The CDR3 here is CSASLRREQYF. The CDR3 bases are TGCAGTGCAAGCCTGAGGCGCGAGCAGTACTTC.

In its sample, this clone was seen once. The genes are TRBV14 and TRBJ1-1; D is unclear. Germline V gene sequence: CDR1 SGHDN, CDR2 FVKESK. The CDR3 is 15 residues long. Trimming cost V 8 bases and J 0 bases, with 16 bases left between them. CDR3 in DNA: TGTGCCAGCCAAAATTTCCGGGGTATGAACACTGAAGCTTTCTTT. Translating gives CASQNFRGMNTEAFF.

The rearrangement links TRBV6-5 to TRBJ2-7; maybe TRBD1 (6 bases). The germline V gene has CDR1 MNHEY and CDR2 SVGAGI. V was shortened by 7 bases and J by 2 bases, with 9 bases between the two germline ends. This CDR3 region has 12 residues. The CDR3, as DNA: TGTGCCAGCACCCGGGACACCTACGAGCAGTACTTC. Its protein product is CASTRDTYEQYF.

This clone appeared a single time. This sequence joins TRBV2 and TRBJ2-1, with D possibly being TRBD2 (6 bases). This CDR3 region has 14 residues. Trimming took 7 bases from V and 12 from J, leaving 22 bases between them. CDR1 and CDR2 (germline): SNHLY, FYNNEI. DNA of the CDR3: TGTGCCAGCACCCCCTGGGGCCTAGCGCCTGCGCAGTTCTTC. Its protein is CASTPWGLAPAQFF.

V gene TRBV9 combines with J gene TRBJ2-3, with 7 bases fitting TRBD2. The trim removed 0 bases at V and 4 bases at J, leaving 8 bases unmatched. The CDR3 runs to 16 residues. Looked up from germline, CDR1 is SGDLS and CDR2 is YYNGEE. The CDR3 sequence is CASSVGGGPVADTQYF. The CDR3 DNA is TGTGCCAGCAGCGTAGGGGGAGGGCCTGTTGCAGATACGCAGTATTTT.